This T cell receptor beta chain derives from a study of T cells in tumors after PD-1 blockade (dated by TCRdb to between 2018 and 2021). At the level of the whole study: Patients were excluded if they had prior checkpoint blockade, use of systemic immunosuppressants, or recent radiotherapy or other anti-cancer therapy within 4 weeks. Using site-matched tumors from BCC or SCC patients sampled before and after anti-PD-1 therapy, the study carried out paired single-cell RNA and TCR sequencing. Clinical response was assessed using RECIST version 1.1. Tumor samples averaged about 27,000 TCR templates (range about 554-100,000) and 6,000 to 7,000 unique clonotypes, 15 to 20-fold deeper than single-cell TCR sequencing. Some patients also continued taking vismodegib 150 mg daily during anti-PD-1 treatment. Pembrolizumab 200 mg every 3 weeks or cemiplimab 350 mg every 2 weeks was administered to patients. Paper-wide results and their limitations: Roughly two fifths of TCR clonotypes from the tumor were detected in blood, and certain novel exhausted tumor clones were present in blood collected before treatment, which suggests recruitment from the periphery. Clonal replacement appeared only between pre- and post-treatment samples, not between two pre-treatment samples, arguing against biopsy timing or location artifacts. Exhausted CD8+ clones expanded after therapy were mostly novel clonotypes undetected pre-treatment, suggesting clonal replacement rather than reinvigoration of pre-existing clones. Where the novel T cell clones came from was not identified, and possible sources could include lymphoid organs or rare unexpanded clones inside the tumor or in the tumor periphery.

The label giving this sample's time point can be read as: before anti-PD-1 therapy. The tumor biopsies were site-matched, meaning the biopsies were taken from the same primary tumor before and after PD-1 blockade. For bulk TCRbeta sequencing, genomic DNA was extracted from tumor biopsies or peripheral blood, and input amounts ranged from about 600 ng to 6,004 ng. To detect rare clonotypes with greater sensitivity than single-cell TCR sequencing, bulk TCRbeta sequencing was done on the leftover biopsy material. Histologically proven advanced or metastatic basal or squamous cell carcinoma was present in all patients, all of whom were poor candidates for surgical resection. The basal cell carcinoma cohort was made up of roughly eleven patients, and bulk tumor TCR sequencing was performed for 7 or 8 of these patients. Fresh biopsies came from the site of the primary tumor, and part of the tissue was kept in RNAlater for exome and bulk TCR sequencing.

The immunoSEQ platform was used for deep TCRbeta sequencing. The study's processing was this. For further analysis, only productive rearrangements were exported from the immunoSEQ Analyzer. Clones with significant expansion or contraction between timepoints were called with a two-sided binomial test at Bonferroni-corrected P below 0.01. T cell phenotypes were assigned to bulk TCRbeta clonotypes by matching the clonotypes to single-cell RNA+TCR-seq clones that had the same TCRbeta sequence. Tumor enrichment of a clone was calculated by dividing the clone's tumor frequency by the clone's PBMC frequency, both taken from bulk TCR sequencing. GLIPH was used to group TCRs into specificity groups, clusters of distinct TCRs likely recognizing common antigens via shared CDR3 motifs. The clones in this table, taken by TCRdb from immuneACCESS, are in-frame only. Not every clone is retained; where verified, under half of the shortfall comes from an unresolved V gene, and the cause of the rest is unknown. V and J calls and clone size are copied from that table; D and trimming were computed from the DNA. Present in this sample are some 4,000 clones, about 67% of which were seen just once. The ten largest clones take up approximately 19% of the sample.

As regards this clone: Its antigen is still unknown. Qualities for individual bases were not recorded, and no much larger clone is one base off.

This clonotype originated in a human donor with basal cell carcinoma. Here the sequenced sample was tumor tissue, taken before anti-PD-1 treatment.

The CDR3 amino acid sequence is: CASSYDGARTDTQYF. The DNA sequence follows: TGTGCCAGCAGTTACGATGGAGCCAGGACTGATACGCAGTATTTT. Recombination linked TRBV28 to TRBJ2-3, with a weak D call of TRBD2 (5 bases match). From a lookup of the germline V gene, CDR1 and CDR2 are MDHEN and SYDVKM. Including the terminal cysteine and phenylalanine, the CDR3 comprises 15 residues. CDR3 DNA only is kept here, 45 bases in frame from base 1. A distance of 17 bases separates the germline ends of V and J, which lose 4 bases and 6 bases respectively.